Below, 32 T cell receptor beta chains from the same sample are listed, as sequenced in a study of blood T cell repertoires in COVID-19. The repertoire was sequenced with immunoSEQ multiplex PCR; TCRdb's copy has only in-frame clones and lacks some. This table holds approximately 160,000 clones, roughly 87% found once. Sequenced sample: PBMCs or T cells enriched from blood (not recorded which). The receptors were sampled from a woman aged 50 to 60 who had recovered from COVID-19.

This chain joins TRBV20-1 and TRBJ2-7, with D perhaps TRBD2 (5 bases). The germline V and J ends were trimmed by 6 bases and 5 bases, with 11 bases remaining between them. Germline-derived CDR1 and CDR2 are DFQATT and SNEGSKA (reference sequence). This CDR3 has 11 residues. The CDR3 here is CSAMWRHEQYF. The CDR3 DNA is TGCAGTGCCATGTGGAGGCACGAGCAGTACTTC.

This chain connects TRBV27 to TRBJ2-7; 10 nucleotides align to TRBD1. Trimming cost V 2 bases and J 3 bases; bases outside gene matches: 1. The CDR3 is 14 residues long. The V gene's germline CDR1 is MNHEY and CDR2 SMNVEV (reference sequence). The CDR3 region is CASSLRDRGYEQYF. The CDR3 DNA follows: TGTGCCAGCAGTTTAAGGGACAGGGGCTACGAGCAGTACTTC.

The V and J genes are TRBV7-9 and TRBJ2-7; the match to TRBD1 covers 9 bases. Trimming took 2 bases from V and 0 from J; bases not matched to a gene: 5. The V gene's germline CDR1 is SEHNR and CDR2 FQNEAQ (reference sequence). The CDR3 has 16 residues. CDR3 sequence (DNA): TGTGCCAGCAGCTTAAAAGGGACAGGGAGCTCCTACGAGCAGTACTTC. It specifies CASSLKGTGSSYEQYF. Full variable domain (remainder filled in from reference TRBV7-9 and TRBJ2-7): DTGVSQNPRHKITKRGQNVTFRCDPISEHNRLYWYRQTLGQGPEFLTYFQNEAQLEKSRLLSDRFSAERPKGSFSTLEIQRTEQGDSAMYLCASSLKGTGSSYEQYFGPGTRLTVT.

The chain couples TRBV11-2 to TRBJ1-3; 7 bases match TRBD1. With V trimmed by 5 bases and J by 2 bases, 6 bases remained unmatched. CDR1 is SGHAT, CDR2 FQNNGV, per germline. The CDR3 length is 15 residues. The DNA of the CDR3 is TGTGCCAGCAGCGTGACAGGGCAGCCTGGAAACACCATATATTTT. Its protein product is CASSVTGQPGNTIYF.

This chain links TRBV11-3 with TRBJ2-3; 7 positions match TRBD2. Germline V CDR1 and CDR2: SGHNT, YENEEA. The CDR3 is 14 amino acids. Losses at the gene ends were 5 bases for V and 0 bases for J; bases not matched to a gene: 2. CDR3 DNA: TGTGCCAGCAGCCGACTAGCTAGCACAGATACGCAGTATTTT. Amino acids: CASSRLASTDTQYF.

The V call is TRBV7-2, the J call TRBJ2-5; D remains ambiguous. The CDR3 extends over 15 amino acids. Looked up from germline, CDR1 is SGHTA and CDR2 is FQGNSA. The V gene lost 2 bases and the J gene lost 1 base, with 11 bases spanning the gap. The DNA of the CDR3 is TGTGCCAGCAGCTTAACGGCTACTACCCAAGAGACCCAGTACTTC. Amino acid sequence: CASSLTATTQETQYF.

V is TRBV11-3 and J is TRBJ1-4; maybe TRBD1 (5 bases). In germline, CDR1 is SGHNT, CDR2 YENEEA. V dropped 7 bases and J dropped 7 bases, with 13 bases sitting between them. The CDR3 runs 13 residues. The CDR3 reads CASTQGSGEKLFF. CDR3 bases: TGTGCCAGCACGCAGGGCTCGGGTGAAAAACTGTTTTTT.

This rearrangement joins TRBV24-1 to TRBJ2-6, with D possibly being TRBD1 (6 bases). The V end lost 4 bases, the J end lost 1 base, and 10 bases lay between the germline ends. The germline V gene has CDR1 KGHDR and CDR2 SFDVKD. CDR3 length equals 16 residues. The CDR3 DNA reads as TGTGCCACCAGTGACCCTGGACAGTCTGGGGCCAACGTCCTGACTTTC. Its protein is CATSDPGQSGANVLTF.

The rearrangement links TRBV4-3 to TRBJ1-6; D perhaps matches TRBD1 (5 bases). Trimming removed 3 bases at V and 7 bases at J, with 16 bases between. Germline-derived CDR1 and CDR2 are LGHNA and YSLEER. The CDR3 has 16 amino acids. The CDR3 region has the DNA TGCGCCAGCAGCCAGTCCGAAGGGACTCTGAATTCACCCCTCCACTTT. Amino acids: CASSQSEGTLNSPLHF.

The rearrangement joins TRBV19 to TRBJ1-5, with D maybe TRBD1 (6 bases). Germline-derived CDR1 and CDR2 are LNHDA and SQIVND (reference sequence). This CDR3 comprises 16 residues. V was trimmed by 5 bases and J by 4 bases, leaving 18 bases between them. CDR3 nucleotide sequence: TGTGCCAGTAGTTTCGACCCGGGACAAACTAATCAGCCCCAGCATTTT. Its translation: CASSFDPGQTNQPQHF.

This clone showed up just a few times. CDR3 residues: CASSPWDYYSGANVLTF. The CDR3 DNA follows: TGTGCCAGCAGCCCCTGGGACTATTACTCTGGGGCCAACGTCCTGACTTTC. This chain links TRBV3-1 (or the pseudogene TRBV3-2) with TRBJ2-6; 7 bases map to TRBD2. Germline V gene data show CDR1 as LGHDT and CDR2 as YNNKEL (reference sequence). Germline trimming cut 4 bases from V and 0 bases from J; bases unmatched to any gene: 6. The CDR3 is 17 amino acids.

The rearrangement uses TRBV28 and TRBJ1-5; D gene ambiguous. Trimming removed 10 bases from V and 3 bases from J, with 10 bases in between. The CDR3 sequence is 12 residues long. Germline CDR1 is MDHEN and CDR2 is SYDVKM. For the CDR3, the DNA is TGTGCCACCGTGAGGAACAATCAGCCCCAGCATTTT. Translated, it gives CATVRNNQPQHF.

The chain joins TRBV30 to TRBJ1-1, with 7 positions matching TRBD1. The V and J ends lost 3 bases and 8 bases, in that order; junction bases with no gene match: 3. CDR3 size: 11 residues. Germline V gene sequence: CDR1 GTSNPN, CDR2 SVGIG (reference sequence). The CDR3 DNA reads as TGTGCCTGGAGCCAGGGGGGAGAAGCTTTCTTT. This codes for CAWSQGGEAFF.

This chain uses TRBV15 with TRBJ1-2; the D gene is possibly TRBD1 (5 bases). This CDR3 comprises 17 residues. V dropped 0 bases and J dropped 4 bases, with 18 bases sitting between them. Germline CDR1 and CDR2: LNHNV and YYDKDF (reference sequence). The CDR3 nucleotides read TGTGCCACCAGCAGAGATGAGGTCGCGACAGCCATCTATGGCTACACCTTC. Translated, it gives CATSRDEVATAIYGYTF.

The chain couples TRBV21-1 to TRBJ2-1; the table's D call, TRBD2, has no DNA check behind it. TRBV21-1 is shown as a pseudogene. This CDR3 contains 13 residues. CDR3 nucleotides: TGTGCCAGCAGCAAACTAGCGTCGGATGAGCAGTTCTTC. Its translation: CASSKLASDEQFF.

V gene TRBV5-4 combines with J gene TRBJ1-2; 9 bases are a match to TRBD1. The germline V gene has CDR1 SGHNT and CDR2 YYREEE (reference sequence). V shed 9 bases, J shed 13 bases, and the junction held 16 bases outside the gene matches. This CDR3 region has 13 residues. DNA of the CDR3: TGTGCCACTGAATACCAGCCCGGGACAGGGTGCACCTTC. Translation gives CATEYQPGTGCTF.

This chain connects TRBV10-2 to TRBJ2-1; no reliable D call. This CDR3 spans 12 amino acids. V was pared by 8 bases and J by 10 bases, with 15 bases between. From germline, CDR1 is WSHSY and CDR2 SAAADI. The CDR3: CASGSPNGEQFF. The DNA for the CDR3 is TGCGCCAGCGGGTCTCCGAACGGGGAGCAGTTCTTC.

The chain recombines TRBV28 with TRBJ2-7; D perhaps matches TRBD1 (6 bases). The ends were cut back, 4 bases at V and 4 bases at J, with 17 bases in the middle. The CDR3 length is 15 residues. Germline CDR1 and CDR2: MDHEN and SYDVKM. The CDR3 DNA follows: TGTGCCAGCAGTTCACCACAGGGTCAGGGTTACGAGCAGTACTTC. Protein product: CASSSPQGQGYEQYF.

CDR3 nucleotides: TGTGCCAGTAGTGGGACTAGCGGGAGGAAAAACACCGGGGAGCTGTTTTTT. This translates into CASSGTSGRKNTGELFF. This rearrangement joins TRBV19 to TRBJ2-2; 15 bases are a match to TRBD2. The CDR3 consists of 17 residues. The germline CDR1 and CDR2 sequences are LNHDA and SQIVND (reference sequence). After removal of 5 bases from V and 2 bases from J, the junction contained 3 bases not matched to a gene.

This chain links TRBV7-2 with TRBJ1-5; tentative D call: TRBD1 (5 bases). This CDR3 has 14 residues. Germline assignment: CDR1 SGHTA and CDR2 FQGNSA. With 5 bases removed from V and 0 bases from J, the gap between germline ends came to 8 bases. This CDR3 is CASSPDSSNQPQHF. The CDR3, as DNA: TGTGCCAGCAGCCCTGACAGTAGCAATCAGCCCCAGCATTTT.

The gene calls are TRBV28 and TRBJ2-5; possibly TRBD1 for D (6 bases). Germline assignment: CDR1 MDHEN and CDR2 SYDVKM. This CDR3 is 15 amino acids long. Trimming shortened V by 3 bases and J by 6 bases, and 17 bases separated the two germline ends. CDR3 nucleotide sequence: TGTGCCAGCAGTTTTCCCCATACAGGGCAAAAGACCCAGTACTTC. This sequence encodes CASSFPHTGQKTQYF.

The chain carries TRBV18 and TRBJ1-2, with D possibly TRBD1 on 6 matching bases. Germline V gives CDR1 KGHSH, CDR2 LQKENI. This CDR3 has 13 amino acids. Between the trimmed V and J ends, which lost 6 bases and 6 bases, there was a span of 14 bases. The CDR3 bases are TGTGCCAGCTCCCAACAGGGATCGGATGGCTACACCTTC. Translation: CASSQQGSDGYTF.

This sequence joins TRBV10-1 and TRBJ2-7; 11 nucleotides align to TRBD2. Germline lookup yields CDR1 WNHNN and CDR2 SYGVQD (reference sequence). The CDR3 extends over 15 amino acids. V trimming: 2 bases; J trimming: 0 bases; junction bases outside the gene matches: 0. Here the CDR3 DNA reads TGCGCCAGCAGTGAGGGACTAGCGGGCTCCTACGAGCAGTACTTC. Translation gives CASSEGLAGSYEQYF.

This clone was seen only a few times. The chain uses TRBV10-3 and TRBJ1-5; D not resolved. V was shortened by 4 bases and J by 4 bases, with 11 bases between the two germline ends. Germline CDR1 and CDR2: ENHRY and SYGVKD. The CDR3 is made up of 14 amino acids. CDR3 in DNA: TGTGCCATCAGTGGCGGGAAGTCTAATCAGCCCCAGCATTTT. Translation gives CAISGGKSNQPQHF.

The chain recombines TRBV14 with TRBJ2-7; a weak D match, TRBD2 (5 bases). This CDR3 is built from 13 residues. V was trimmed by 3 bases and J by 3 bases, leaving 9 bases between them. From germline, CDR1 is SGHDN and CDR2 FVKESK. The CDR3: CASSHREFYEQYF. CDR3 nucleotides: TGTGCCAGCAGCCATCGGGAATTCTACGAGCAGTACTTC.

This chain joins TRBV2 and TRBJ1-4, with 9 nucleotides matching TRBD1. The CDR3 sequence is 16 residues long. V trimming: 7 bases; J trimming: 0 bases; junction bases outside the gene matches: 6. Germline CDR1 SNHLY, CDR2 FYNNEI. This chain's CDR3 is CASIRDRAATNEKLFF. In DNA form, the CDR3 reads TGTGCCAGCATCCGGGACAGGGCTGCAACTAATGAAAAACTGTTTTTT.

V is TRBV2 and J is TRBJ2-3, with TRBD2 identical over 12 bases. Germline loops: CDR1 SNHLY, CDR2 FYNNEI. The V segment lost 4 bases and the J segment 7 bases; nucleotides outside the gene matches: 3. CDR3 length equals 14 residues. The CDR3 region is CASSVTSGRYTQYF. CDR3 sequence (DNA): TGTGCCAGCAGTGTGACTAGCGGGAGATATACGCAGTATTTT.

This clone came up once. This rearrangement joins TRBV18 to TRBJ1-6; 10 nucleotides line up with TRBD1. Trimming cost V 2 bases and J 10 bases; bases outside gene matches: 2. This CDR3 has 14 amino acids. Germline CDR1 KGHSH, CDR2 LQKENI. The CDR3 DNA sequence: TGTGCCAGCTCACCAGGGACAGGGGAATCACCCCTCCACTTT. This codes for CASSPGTGESPLHF. The full variable domain, with the rest looked up from reference TRBV18 and TRBJ1-6, is NAGVMQNPRHLVRRRGQEARLRCSPMKGHSHVYWYRQLPEEGLKFMVYLQKENIIDESGMPKERFSAEFPKEGPSILRIQQVVRGDSAAYFCASSPGTGESPLHFGNGTRLTVT.

The chain joins TRBV19 to TRBJ2-1; 8 nucleotides match TRBD2. The ends lost 3 bases at V and 0 bases at J; junction bases unmatched: 7. The CDR3 has 17 amino acids. Germline V gives CDR1 LNHDA, CDR2 SQIVND (reference sequence). This CDR3 reads CASSMGSGALSYNEQFF. CDR3 bases: TGTGCCAGTAGTATGGGTAGCGGGGCCCTCTCCTACAATGAGCAGTTCTTC.

The chain carries TRBV24-1 and TRBJ1-2, with 7 nucleotides matching TRBD1. The trim removed 4 bases at V and 8 bases at J, leaving 9 bases unmatched. CDR3 length: 14 amino acids. Germline V gene data show CDR1 as KGHDR and CDR2 as SFDVKD. CDR3 sequence reads: CATSDPDRARGYTF. The CDR3 DNA reads as TGTGCCACCAGTGACCCAGACAGGGCGCGCGGCTACACCTTC.

The rearrangement uses TRBV6-5 and TRBJ1-2; possible D gene TRBD1, 5 bases. This CDR3 is 14 amino acids long. Deletions cut 6 bases from V and 8 bases from J, with 19 bases between. Germline CDR1 and CDR2: MNHEY and SVGAGI. The CDR3 region has the DNA TGTGCCAGCAGACCACCATCTGGGGGAGGCGGCTACACCTTC. Its translation: CASRPPSGGGGYTF.

The chain recombines TRBV28 with TRBJ1-2, with a weak D call TRBD1 (6 bases). Trimming took off 4 bases at V and 0 bases at J, with 18 bases between the two ends. This CDR3 spans 17 amino acids. Germline V gives CDR1 MDHEN, CDR2 SYDVKM. CDR3 protein: CASSSPGGAVTNYGYTF. CDR3 sequence (DNA): TGTGCCAGCAGTTCCCCTGGGGGGGCCGTGACTAACTATGGCTACACCTTC.